The present TCR beta chain was sequenced within a study of regulatory T cells in long-lasting Graves disease. Notes on the study in general: Persistent disease preferred TRBV28, TRBJ1-2 and TRBJ2-5.

In this sample, this clonotype turned up a few times. What it binds is unknown. Noted time point: newly diagnosed GD, antithyroid drugs for less than 3 months. Construction of the TCR library relied on RNA isolated from PBMCs. Combining iRepertoire HTBI primers with Arm-PCR of CDR3 regions, the authors built TCR beta libraries. From the multiplex PCR reads, TCRdb called clonotypes with MiXCR, one entry per CDR3 protein. The repertoire includes hundreds of thousands of distinct CDR3 sequences, 15% to 20% of them detected once, and 20% to 25% sits in the top ten. Trimming stripped 0 bases from V and 3 bases from J, with 8 bases between. The CDR3 length is 15 residues. CDR1 SGHDN and CDR2 FVKESK come from the germline V gene. These data are also associated with another study on T cells in Graves' hyperthyroidism and ophthalmopathy. That source reports: Newly diagnosed hyperthyroidism, duration under 2 months, in patients aged 18 to 65.

The sequences come from peripheral blood mononuclear cells (PBMCs), collected at new diagnosis, from a patient treated with antithyroid drugs. J is TRBJ2-2 and V is TRBV14; D is undetermined. This sequence originates from a middle-aged woman with Graves disease. The CDR3 sequence: CASSQDGDYTGELFF. CDR3 in DNA: TGTGCCAGCAGCCAAGACGGAGATTACACCGGGGAGCTGTTTTTT.